The 5 T cell receptor beta chains reported below all come from one sample, sequenced in a study of cytomegalovirus exposure and HLA in healthy donors. The PCR was carried out with 60 Vbeta primers and 13 Jbeta primers. Only in-frame clones appear in the TCRdb table, and some are missing; sequencing was by immunoSEQ multiplex PCR. The sample holds 200,000 or so clones, approximately 79% seen once. The source material was PBMCs. All receptors derive from a man aged 45-65 years in good health and CMV-seronegative.

This clone came up once. This chain links TRBV19 with TRBJ2-7; TRBD2 is a possible D gene (5 bases). Trimming took 3 bases from V and 3 from J, leaving 12 bases between them. The CDR3 contains 14 residues. Per the germline V gene, CDR1 is LNHDA and CDR2 is SQIVND (reference sequence). This chain's CDR3 is CASSMERLSYEQYF. CDR3 coding DNA: TGTGCCAGTAGTATGGAGCGGTTAAGCTACGAGCAGTACTTC.

The chain links TRBV2 to TRBJ2-3, with D tentatively TRBD1 (5 bases). Germline V gene sequence: CDR1 SNHLY, CDR2 FYNNEI. The CDR3 has 13 amino acids. V was cut by 4 bases and J by 10 bases, with 15 bases left in between. In nucleotides, the CDR3 is TGTGCCAGCAGTGTAGGGTGGGGCCCCCCGCAGTATTTT. This codes for CASSVGWGPPQYF.

The chain has TRBV28 and TRBJ1-2; TRBD1 aligns across 9 bases. The V gene's germline CDR1 is MDHEN and CDR2 SYDVKM. The V and J ends lost 3 bases and 5 bases, in that order; junction bases with no gene match: 10. This CDR3 is built from 16 residues. CDR3 loop: CASSLVGTGRPYGYTF. For the CDR3, the DNA is TGTGCCAGCAGTTTGGTGGGGACAGGGCGGCCTTATGGCTACACCTTC.

The rearrangement joins TRBV28 to TRBJ2-7; 8 bases are a match to TRBD1. The V gene end was trimmed by 11 bases and the J gene end by 7 bases; junction bases not matched to a gene: 13. The length of the CDR3 is 13 residues. Germline values: CDR1 MDHEN, CDR2 SYDVKM. CDR3 residues: CAAREQGAGEQYF. CDR3 sequence (DNA): TGTGCCGCCCGGGAGCAGGGGGCAGGAGAGCAGTACTTC.

V gene TRBV10-1 combines with J gene TRBJ2-2; a weak D match, TRBD2 (5 bases). Trimming cost V 8 bases and J 4 bases, with 8 bases left between them. Per germline, CDR1 WNHNN and CDR2 SYGVQD (reference sequence). CDR3 length: 12 residues. In DNA, the CDR3 is TGCGCCAGCGCCGGGGTCACCGGGGAGCTGTTTTTT. It translates to CASAGVTGELFF.